This T cell receptor (beta chain) was sequenced for a study of shared clonotypes between healthy human individuals. General study findings and limits: For sorted subsets, rarefaction showed incomplete sequencing despite large depth. Naive subsets usually exceeded memory subsets in estimated richness. Researchers sampled only blood; tissue repertoires likely differ.

Notes on this clone: The antigen remains undetermined.

Clones were sequenced by immunoSEQ multiplex PCR, and TCRdb holds only the in-frame ones, with some missing. The data contain over a million clones, around 74% of them seen just once; the ten biggest clones take up less than 1.5%. The CDR3 loop spans 14 amino acids. V was clipped by 5 bases and J by 2 bases; unmatched bases: 0. The V gene's germline CDR1 is SGHDN and CDR2 FVKESK. The chain uses TRBV14 and TRBJ2-1; the match to TRBD2 covers 10 bases. This TCR was recovered from a young man in good health. The sequenced sample consisted of memory CD4+ T cells sorted from blood. Noted subset: CD45RA-negative fraction. CDR3 residues: CASSGLAAYNEQFF. The CDR3 nucleotides read TGTGCCAGCAGCGGACTAGCGGCCTACAATGAGCAGTTCTTC.